Below, 3 T cell receptor beta chains from the same sample are listed, as sequenced in a study of control samples from healthy donors and cancer patients. Repertoires were generated with immunoSEQ multiplex PCR, while TCRdb's copy carries only in-frame clones and drops some. This sample yields 150,000 to 190,000 clones, of which roughly 93% are seen a single time; around 2.2% belongs to the top ten. Sequencing was carried out using blood. These receptor sequences come from a man aged 50 to 60 in good health.

The chain joins TRBV6-5 to TRBJ2-3; TRBD1 matches at 10 bases. The J segment lost 8 bases and the V segment lost 7 bases, leaving 6 bases of the junction unmatched. This CDR3 region has 13 residues. The V gene's germline CDR1 is MNHEY and CDR2 SVGAGI. DNA for the CDR3: TGTGCCAGCAAGGGACAGGGGCGAGGTACGCAGTATTTT. Its protein is CASKGQGRGTQYF.

The CDR3, as DNA: TGTGCCAGTACCGGACAGGGGAGGTATTCACCCCTCCACTTT. It specifies CASTGQGRYSPLHF. This chain joins TRBV19 and TRBJ1-6, with TRBD1 identical over 9 bases. Germline V gives CDR1 LNHDA, CDR2 SQIVND (reference sequence). Unmatched junction bases numbered 6, after V lost 7 bases and J lost 8 bases. This CDR3 comprises 14 residues.

This rearrangement joins TRBV10-3 to TRBJ2-3, with 8 bases matching TRBD2. The length of the CDR3 is 16 residues. Germline CDR1 ENHRY, CDR2 SYGVKD. V lost 3 bases to trimming and J lost 1 base; unmatched junction nucleotides: 6. CDR3 protein: CAISDHLAGGTDTQYF. As DNA, the CDR3 is TGTGCCATCAGTGACCATCTAGCGGGCGGCACAGATACGCAGTATTTT.